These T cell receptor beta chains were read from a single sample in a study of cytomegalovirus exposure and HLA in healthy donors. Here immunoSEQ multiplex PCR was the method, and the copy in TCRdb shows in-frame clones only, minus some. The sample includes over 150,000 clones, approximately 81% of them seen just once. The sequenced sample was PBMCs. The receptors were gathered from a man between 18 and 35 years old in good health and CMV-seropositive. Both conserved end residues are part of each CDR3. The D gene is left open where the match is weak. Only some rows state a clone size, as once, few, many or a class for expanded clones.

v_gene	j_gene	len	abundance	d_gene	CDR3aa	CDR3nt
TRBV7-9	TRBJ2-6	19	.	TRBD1	CASSGQGDWVGSGANVLTF	TGTGCCAGCTCCGGACAGGGGGATTGGGTGGGCTCTGGGGCCAACGTCCTGACTTTC
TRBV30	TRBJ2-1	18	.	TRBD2	CAWSSPRLAGNSYNEQFF	TGTGCCTGGAGTTCCCCCCGACTAGCGGGGAACAGTTACAATGAGCAGTTCTTC
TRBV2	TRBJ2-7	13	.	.	CASSDLASYEQYF	TGTGCCAGCAGTGATTTGGCCTCCTACGAGCAGTACTTC
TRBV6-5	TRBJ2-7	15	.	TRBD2	CASRKIAGGLYEQYF	TGTGCCAGCAGGAAAATAGCGGGAGGGCTATACGAGCAGTACTTC
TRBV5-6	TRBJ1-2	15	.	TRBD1	CASSLGQGVNYGYTF	TGTGCCAGCAGCTTGGGACAGGGGGTTAACTATGGCTACACCTTC
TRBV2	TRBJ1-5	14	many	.	CASSGQGRDQPQHF	TGTGCCAGCAGTGGTCAGGGGAGGGATCAGCCCCAGCATTTT
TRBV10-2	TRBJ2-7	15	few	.	CASSDQAGASYEQYF	TGCGCCAGCAGTGACCAGGCGGGCGCGTCCTACGAGCAGTACTTC
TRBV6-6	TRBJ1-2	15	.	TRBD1	CASSFDTGQGEGYTF	TGTGCCAGCAGTTTCGACACCGGACAGGGGGAAGGCTACACCTTC
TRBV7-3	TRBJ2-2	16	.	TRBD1	CASSPGQGGMAGELFF	TGTGCCAGCAGCCCAGGACAGGGCGGCATGGCCGGGGAGCTGTTTTTT
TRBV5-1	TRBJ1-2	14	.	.	CASSLAQANYGYTF	TGCGCCAGCAGCTTGGCACAGGCCAACTATGGCTACACCTTC
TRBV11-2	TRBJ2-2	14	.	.	CASSLTSDTGELFF	TGTGCCAGCAGCTTAACTAGTGACACCGGGGAGCTGTTTTTT
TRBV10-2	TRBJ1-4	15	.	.	CASSSTDGLNEKLFF	TGCGCCAGCAGTTCAACGGACGGACTTAATGAAAAACTGTTTTTT
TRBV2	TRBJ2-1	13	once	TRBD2	CASSEGGLAEQFF	TGTGCCAGCAGTGAAGGGGGACTAGCGGAGCAGTTCTTC
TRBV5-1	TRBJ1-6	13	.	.	CASSGDGNSPLHF	TGCGCCAGCAGCGGCGACGGGAACTCACCCCTCCACTTT
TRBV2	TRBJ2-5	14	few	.	CASRRSDLQETQYF	TGTGCCAGCCGCCGATCCGACTTACAAGAGACCCAGTACTTC
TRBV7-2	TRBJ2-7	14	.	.	CASSLPPRTGEQYF	TGTGCCAGCAGCTTACCCCCCCGCACGGGCGAGCAGTACTTC
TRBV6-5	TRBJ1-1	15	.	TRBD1	CASSYSGTDELGAFF	TGTGCCAGCAGTTACTCAGGGACAGATGAGCTGGGAGCTTTCTTT
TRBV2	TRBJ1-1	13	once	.	CASSADQGTEAFF	TGTGCCAGCAGTGCGGACCAGGGCACTGAAGCTTTCTTT
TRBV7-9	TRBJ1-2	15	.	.	CASSLPDTSPYGYTF	TGTGCCAGCAGCTTACCGGACACGTCCCCCTATGGCTACACCTTC
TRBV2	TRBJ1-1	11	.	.	CASTLNTEAFF	TGTGCCAGCACTTTGAACACTGAAGCTTTCTTT
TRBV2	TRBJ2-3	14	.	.	CASTDARGEDTQYF	TGTGCCAGCACCGACGCCAGGGGGGAAGATACGCAGTATTTT
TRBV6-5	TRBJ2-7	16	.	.	CASSYRAGPYVGEQYF	TGTGCCAGCAGTTACCGGGCAGGGCCCTATGTAGGCGAGCAGTACTTC
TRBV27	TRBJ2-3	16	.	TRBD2	CASRALAGPSTDTQYF	TGTGCCAGCAGAGCACTAGCGGGGCCTAGCACAGATACGCAGTATTTT
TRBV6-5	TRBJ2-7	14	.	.	CASSYETGAYEQYF	TGTGCCAGCAGTTACGAAACGGGGGCCTACGAGCAGTACTTC
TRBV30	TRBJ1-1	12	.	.	CAWRRTETEAFF	TGTGCCTGGAGACGGACAGAGACTGAAGCTTTCTTT
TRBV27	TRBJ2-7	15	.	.	CASSPVPTGSYEQYF	TGTGCCAGCAGTCCCGTCCCCACAGGGAGTTACGAGCAGTACTTC
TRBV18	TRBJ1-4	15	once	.	CASSRWTDDNEKLFF	TGTGCCAGCTCAAGATGGACAGATGATAATGAAAAACTGTTTTTT
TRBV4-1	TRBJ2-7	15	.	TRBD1	CASSQGDRALDEQYF	TGCGCCAGCAGCCAGGGGGACAGGGCTTTGGACGAGCAGTACTTC
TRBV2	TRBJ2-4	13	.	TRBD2	CASAGLAGGIQYF	TGTGCCTCCGCGGGGCTAGCGGGAGGAATTCAGTACTTC
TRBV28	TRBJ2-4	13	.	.	CASTDLAKNIQYF	TGTGCCAGCACAGATCTAGCCAAAAACATTCAGTACTTC
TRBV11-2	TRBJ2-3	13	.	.	CASSLDTVGTQYF	TGTGCCAGCAGCTTAGATACAGTCGGCACGCAGTATTTT
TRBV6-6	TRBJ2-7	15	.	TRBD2	CASSYEASGSYEQYF	TGTGCCAGCAGTTACGAGGCTAGCGGCTCCTACGAGCAGTACTTC
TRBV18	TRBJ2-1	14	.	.	CASSPQRGANEQFF	TGTGCCAGCTCACCACAACGGGGGGCCAATGAGCAGTTCTTC
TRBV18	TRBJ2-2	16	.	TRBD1	CASSPPRTGYTGELFF	TGTGCCAGCTCACCACCTCGGACAGGGTATACCGGGGAGCTGTTTTTT
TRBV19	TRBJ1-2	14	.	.	CASSISSNTHGYTF	TGTGCCAGTAGTATATCGAGCAATACCCATGGCTACACCTTC
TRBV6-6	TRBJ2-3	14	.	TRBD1	CASRKDRVANTQYF	TGTGCCAGCAGGAAGGACAGGGTAGCGAATACGCAGTATTTT
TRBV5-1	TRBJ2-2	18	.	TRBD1	CASSLGRAGGPETGELFF	TGCGCCAGCAGCTTGGGGAGGGCAGGGGGCCCGGAGACCGGGGAGCTGTTTTTT
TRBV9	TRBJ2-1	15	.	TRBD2	CASSVAGRAENEQFF	TGTGCCAGCAGCGTAGCAGGGAGGGCCGAAAATGAGCAGTTCTTC
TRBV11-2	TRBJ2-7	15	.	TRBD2	CASSLLLAGGHEQYF	TGTGCCAGCAGCCTCCTACTAGCGGGAGGACACGAGCAGTACTTC
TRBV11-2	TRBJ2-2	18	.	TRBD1	CASSSPYPDRGSGGELFF	TGTGCCAGCAGCTCCCCTTACCCGGACAGGGGGAGTGGTGGGGAGCTGTTTTTT
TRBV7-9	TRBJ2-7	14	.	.	CASSPDSFSYEQYF	TGTGCCAGCAGCCCTGACAGTTTCTCCTACGAGCAGTACTTC
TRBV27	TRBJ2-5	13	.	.	CASSSLAEETQYF	TGTGCCAGCAGTTCCCTAGCCGAAGAGACCCAGTACTTC
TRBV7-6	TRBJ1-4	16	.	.	CASSLRSGVPNEKLFF	TGTGCCAGCAGCTTAAGGTCCGGGGTTCCTAATGAAAAACTGTTTTTT
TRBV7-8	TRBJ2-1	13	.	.	CASSSGPVGEQFF	TGTGCCAGCAGCTCAGGGCCGGTAGGTGAGCAGTTCTTC
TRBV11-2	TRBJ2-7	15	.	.	CASSLGGTNLYEQYF	TGTGCCAGCAGCTTAGGAGGCACCAATCTCTACGAGCAGTACTTC
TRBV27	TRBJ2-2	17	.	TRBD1	CASSSYPGTGAPGELFF	TGTGCCAGCAGTTCGTATCCCGGGACAGGGGCCCCCGGGGAGCTGTTTTTT
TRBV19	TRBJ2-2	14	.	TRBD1	CASKDRGSTGELFF	TGTGCCAGTAAGGACAGGGGTAGCACCGGGGAGCTGTTTTTT
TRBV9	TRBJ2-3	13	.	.	CASSVEYSGTQYF	TGTGCCAGCAGCGTAGAATACTCCGGGACGCAGTATTTT
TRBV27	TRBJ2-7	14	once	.	CASSYKGLYYEQYF	TGTGCCAGCAGTTATAAGGGACTGTACTACGAGCAGTACTTC
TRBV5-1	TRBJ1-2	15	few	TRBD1	CASSGGQSAFSGYTF	TGCGCCAGCAGCGGGGGACAGTCGGCGTTTAGTGGCTACACCTTC
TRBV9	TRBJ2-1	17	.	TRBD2	CASSARTSGGHYNEQFF	TGTGCCAGCAGCGCCCGGACTAGCGGGGGCCACTACAATGAGCAGTTCTTC
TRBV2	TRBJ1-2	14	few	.	CASSLLRDPPGYTF	TGTGCCAGCAGCCTTCTCAGGGATCCCCCTGGCTACACCTTC
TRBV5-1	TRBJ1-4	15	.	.	CASSSEWGQDEKLFF	TGCGCCAGCAGCTCCGAATGGGGGCAAGATGAAAAACTGTTTTTT
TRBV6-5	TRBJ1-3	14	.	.	CASSSTASGNTIYF	TGTGCCAGCAGTTCGACAGCCTCTGGAAACACCATATATTTT
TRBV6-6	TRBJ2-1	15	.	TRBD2	CASSYTSGGRDEQFF	TGTGCCAGCAGTTATACTAGCGGGGGACGCGATGAGCAGTTCTTC
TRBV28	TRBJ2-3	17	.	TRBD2	CASSSPGLDGLTDTQYF	TGTGCCAGCAGTTCACCCGGACTAGATGGGCTCACAGATACGCAGTATTTT
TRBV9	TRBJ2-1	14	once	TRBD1	CASSAPGQSNEQFF	TGTGCCAGCAGCGCCCCGGGACAGTCCAATGAGCAGTTCTTC
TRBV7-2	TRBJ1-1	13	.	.	CASSQGFNTEAFF	TGTGCCAGCAGCCAGGGATTTAACACTGAAGCTTTCTTT
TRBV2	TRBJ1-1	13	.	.	CAGQGSLNTEAFF	TGTGCCGGGCAGGGTAGCCTGAACACTGAAGCTTTCTTT
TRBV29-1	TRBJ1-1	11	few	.	CSAPGNTEAFF	TGCAGCGCGCCAGGGAACACTGAAGCTTTCTTT